The clone carrying this T cell receptor beta chain has just one count. Repertoires were generated with immunoSEQ multiplex PCR, while TCRdb's copy carries only in-frame clones and drops some. The sample shows some 410,000 clones, 90% of them seen only once. The data derive from a study of control samples from healthy donors and cancer patients. Germline CDR1 is SGHAT and CDR2 is FQNNGV. The CDR3 is made up of 15 amino acids. The junction had 8 bases not matched to a gene; V was cut back by 5 bases and J by 4 bases. The chain recombines TRBV11-2 with TRBJ1-5, with 7 bases fitting TRBD1. This TCR was recovered from a middle-aged man with head and neck cancer. The sequenced sample was PBMCs. The CDR3: CASSALTGKNQPQHF. The CDR3 nucleotides are TGTGCCAGCAGCGCACTGACAGGGAAGAATCAGCCCCAGCATTTT.